Given below is one T cell receptor (beta chain) in context. It has no known antigen specificity. Base qualities are not provided; no much larger clone lies one nucleotide away. The sample originates from a study of blood T cell repertoires in COVID-19 (dated by TCRdb to about 2020). At the level of the whole study: Samples covering the acute and convalescent phases of COVID-19 were provided by collaborators in the United States, Italy and Spain. The prospective study material was composed of cDNA or gDNA derived from T cells, B-cell-depleted T cells, or PBMCs. The dataset comprised deeply sampled blood TCRbeta repertoires from subjects exposed to, actively infected with, or recovered from COVID-19. The repertoires were released in a freely available public database intended as a resource for research on the immune response to SARS-CoV-2. The samples were drawn from two sources: the first 160 participants of the ongoing ImmuneRACE study, and 950 to 1,500 subjects contributed by 6 global collaborators. Nearly every sample came with metadata listing a de-identified subject ID, COVID-19 status, age in years and sex. Where HLA class I and class II types were available, the types were taken from metadata supplied by the sample provider, not from assay-based typing.

The CDR3 contains 13 residues, cysteine and phenylalanine counted. The entry retains the CDR3 DNA only, 39 bases that are in frame from base 1. Relative to germline, V is 7 bases shorter and J is 3 bases shorter, with 13 bases between their ends. General conclusions and limits of the study: How much clinical and demographic metadata was included differed by source and by participant, and the metadata was provided uncurated.

TCRbeta CDR3 regions were amplified from genomic DNA using the immunoSEQ Assay, a bias-controlled multiplex PCR. In the authors' own workflow: The number of nucleated cells in each sample was estimated by amplification of reference gene primers within the assay. Sequence reads were collapsed and filtered to measure the absolute abundance of every unique TCRbeta CDR3 rearrangement. Productive Simpson clonality was computed per sample as the square root of Simpson's diversity index over productive rearrangements. The source is immuneACCESS, and TCRdb retained only in-frame sequences with V and J called. Part of the clones is not carried over; for the studies checked, unresolved V genes explain less than half of this, and the remainder is unexplained. D and trimming were read from the DNA, whereas the V and J calls and clone size are those reported in that table. The sample includes some 80,000 clones, with more than 70% observed a single time. Approximately 19% of the sample is held by the ten biggest clonotypes.

The collaborating institutions used their own protocols to collect whole blood in K2EDTA tubes. For TCRbeta analysis, collaborators shipped samples as frozen whole blood, isolated PBMCs, or DNA extracted from either of those sample types. This clonotype originated in a human donor in a cohort sampled during active COVID-19. The source material was peripheral blood. The sequence links TRBV12-3 or TRBV12-4 to TRBJ2-7; TRBD2 is possibly the D segment (5 matching bases). The base sequence is TGTGCCAGCAAGCGAAGAGGGAACTACGAGCAGTACTTC. It codes for CASKRRGNYEQYF.